The 4 T cell receptor beta chains below all came from one sample that was sequenced in a study of T-cell reconstitution after alpha-beta-depleted transplantation in children. Library preparation (for TCRbeta) was performed with unique molecular identifiers. MiXCR, applied by TCRdb to the PCR reads, yields one record per CDR3 protein. The sample holds 150,000 to 250,000 distinct CDR3 sequences; just under 6.5% are singletons and the top ten take around 4.1%. The sample in question was PBMCs, obtained before TCRalphabeta/CD19-depleted stem cell transplant. All receptors come from a girl under three years old with combined immunodeficiency, due to receive a stem cell transplant.

This clonotype was seen ten or more times. V and J are TRBV28 and TRBJ1-2; tentative D call: TRBD1 (5 bases). Trimming stripped 2 bases from V and 1 base from J, with 11 bases between. CDR3 size: 15 residues. Germline loops: CDR1 MDHEN, CDR2 SYDVKM. The CDR3 DNA reads as TGTGCCAGCAGTTTAACCAGGGTTCTTAACTATGGCTACACCTTC. Amino acid sequence: CASSLTRVLNYGYTF.

This clonotype was observed many times. CDR3 in DNA: TGTGCCAGCAGCCGAGGGGGGAGCGACACAGATACGCAGTATTTT. Encoded protein: CASSRGGSDTDTQYF. This chain connects TRBV7-2 to TRBJ2-3; D tentatively fits TRBD1 or TRBD2 (6 bases each). This CDR3 region has 15 residues. The V and J ends lost 5 bases and 2 bases respectively, with 14 bases between them. Looked up from germline, CDR1 is SGHTA and CDR2 is FQGNSA. Complete variable domain (other parts from reference TRBV7-2 and TRBJ2-3): GAGVSQSPSNKVTEKGKDVELRCDPISGHTALYWYRQSLGQGLEFLIYFQGNSAPDKSGLPSDRFSAERTGGSVSTLTIQRTQQEDSAVYLCASSRGGSDTDTQYFGPGTRLTVL.

This clonotype was seen many times. The rearrangement links TRBV4-1 to TRBJ1-5; the D is unclear. The germline CDR1 and CDR2 sequences are MGHRA and YSYEKL. The V gene lost 4 bases and the J gene lost 3 bases, with 16 bases spanning the gap. The CDR3 runs 16 residues. The CDR3 region is CASSPGGGRDNQPQHF. The CDR3 DNA is TGCGCCAGCAGCCCCGGTGGTGGCCGTGACAATCAGCCCCAGCATTTT.

In its sample, this clonotype was seen many times. The gene calls are TRBV13 and TRBJ1-6; TRBD1 agrees at 7 bases. This CDR3 region has 15 residues. V shed 5 bases, J shed 7 bases, and the junction held 8 bases outside the gene matches. In germline, CDR1 is PRHDT, CDR2 FYEKMQ (reference sequence). CDR3 sequence: CASSRGTDQNSPLHF. The CDR3, as DNA: TGTGCCAGCAGCCGTGGGACAGATCAAAATTCACCCCTCCACTTT.